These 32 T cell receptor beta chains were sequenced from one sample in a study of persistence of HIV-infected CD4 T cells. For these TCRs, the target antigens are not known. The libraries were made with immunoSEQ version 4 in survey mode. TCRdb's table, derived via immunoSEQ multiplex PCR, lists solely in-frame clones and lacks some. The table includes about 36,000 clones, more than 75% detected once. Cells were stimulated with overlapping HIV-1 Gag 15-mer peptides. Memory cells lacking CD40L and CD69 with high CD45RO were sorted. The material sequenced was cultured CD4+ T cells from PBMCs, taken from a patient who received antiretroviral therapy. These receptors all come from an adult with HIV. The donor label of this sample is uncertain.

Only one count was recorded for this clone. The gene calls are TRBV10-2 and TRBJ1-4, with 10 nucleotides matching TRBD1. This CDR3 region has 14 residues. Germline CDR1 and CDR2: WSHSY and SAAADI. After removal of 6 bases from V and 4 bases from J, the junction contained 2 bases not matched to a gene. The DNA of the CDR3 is TGCGCCAGCAGCGGACAGGGGGTTAATGAAAAACTGTTTTTT. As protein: CASSGQGVNEKLFF.

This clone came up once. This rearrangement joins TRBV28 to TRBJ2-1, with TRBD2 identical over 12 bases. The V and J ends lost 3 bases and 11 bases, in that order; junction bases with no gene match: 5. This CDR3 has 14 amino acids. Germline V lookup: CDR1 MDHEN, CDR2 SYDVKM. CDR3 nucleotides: TGTGCCAGCAGTTTCTCTAGCGGGGGGGTAAAGCAGTTCTTC. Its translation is CASSFSSGGVKQFF.

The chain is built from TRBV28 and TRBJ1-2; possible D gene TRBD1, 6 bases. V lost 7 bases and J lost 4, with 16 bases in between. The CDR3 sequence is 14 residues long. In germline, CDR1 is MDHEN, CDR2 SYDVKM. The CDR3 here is CASTPNRELYGYTF. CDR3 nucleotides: TGTGCCAGCACGCCGAACAGGGAACTCTATGGCTACACCTTC.

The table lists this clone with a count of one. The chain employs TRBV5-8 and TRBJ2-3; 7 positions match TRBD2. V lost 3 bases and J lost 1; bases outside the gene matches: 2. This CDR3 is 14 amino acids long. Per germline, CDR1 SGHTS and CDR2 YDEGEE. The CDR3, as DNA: TGTGCCAGCAGCTCAACTAGCGGCACAGATACGCAGTATTTT. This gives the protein CASSSTSGTDTQYF.

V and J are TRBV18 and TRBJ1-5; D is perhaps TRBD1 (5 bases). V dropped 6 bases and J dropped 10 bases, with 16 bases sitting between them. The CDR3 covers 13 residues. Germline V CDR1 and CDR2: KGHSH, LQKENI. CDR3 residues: CASSLQQGGPQHF. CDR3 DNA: TGTGCCAGCTCCCTCCAGCAGGGCGGCCCCCAGCATTTT.

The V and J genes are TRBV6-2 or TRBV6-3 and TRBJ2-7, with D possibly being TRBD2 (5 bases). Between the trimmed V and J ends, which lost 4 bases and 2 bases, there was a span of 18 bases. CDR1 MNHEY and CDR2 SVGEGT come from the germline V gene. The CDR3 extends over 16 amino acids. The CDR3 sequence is CASSSPGLAPPYEQYF. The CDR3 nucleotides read TGTGCCAGCAGTTCACCTGGTTTAGCGCCGCCCTACGAGCAGTACTTC.

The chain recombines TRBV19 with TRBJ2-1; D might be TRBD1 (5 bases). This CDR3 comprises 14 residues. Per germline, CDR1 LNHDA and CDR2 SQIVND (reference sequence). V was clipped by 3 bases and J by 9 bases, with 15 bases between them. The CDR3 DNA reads TGTGCCAGTAGTATGTACCCTCAGGGTAGTGAGCAGTTCTTC. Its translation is CASSMYPQGSEQFF.

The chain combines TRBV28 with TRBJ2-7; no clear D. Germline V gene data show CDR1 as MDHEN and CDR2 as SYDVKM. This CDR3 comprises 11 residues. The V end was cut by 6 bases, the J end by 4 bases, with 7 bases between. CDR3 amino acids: CASSLKYEQYF. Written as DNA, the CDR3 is TGTGCCAGCAGCCTTAAATACGAGCAGTACTTC.

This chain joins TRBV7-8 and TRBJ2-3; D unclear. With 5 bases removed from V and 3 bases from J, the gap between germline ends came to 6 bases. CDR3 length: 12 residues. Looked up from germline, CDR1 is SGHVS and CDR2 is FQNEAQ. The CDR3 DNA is TGTGCCAGCAGCCGCAGAACAGATACGCAGTATTTT. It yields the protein CASSRRTDTQYF.

Here the CDR3 DNA reads TGTGCCAGCAGTGACCAGGGAGATACGCAGTATTTT. Its protein product is CASSDQGDTQYF. The rearrangement links TRBV28 to TRBJ2-3, with TRBD1 as a possible D gene (5 bases). The CDR3 runs 12 residues. Germline V gene lookup returns CDR1 MDHEN and CDR2 SYDVKM. V shed 5 bases and J shed 5 bases, with 8 bases lying between them.

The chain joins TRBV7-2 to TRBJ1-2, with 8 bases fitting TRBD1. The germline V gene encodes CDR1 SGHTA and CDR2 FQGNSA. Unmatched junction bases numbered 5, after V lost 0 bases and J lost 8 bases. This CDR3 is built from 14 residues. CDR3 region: CASSLALTGVGYTF. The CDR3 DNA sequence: TGTGCCAGCAGCTTAGCTCTGACAGGGGTGGGCTACACCTTC.

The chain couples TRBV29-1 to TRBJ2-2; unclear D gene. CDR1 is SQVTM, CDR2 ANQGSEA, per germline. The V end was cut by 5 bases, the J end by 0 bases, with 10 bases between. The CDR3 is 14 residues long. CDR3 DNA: TGCAGCGTTCCGGCGGCGTCGAACACCGGGGAGCTGTTTTTT. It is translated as CSVPAASNTGELFF.

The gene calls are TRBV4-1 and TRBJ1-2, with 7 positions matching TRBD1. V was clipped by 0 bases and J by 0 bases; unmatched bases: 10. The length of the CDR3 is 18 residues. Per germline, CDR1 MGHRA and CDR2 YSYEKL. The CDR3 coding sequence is TGCGCCAGCAGCCAAGATTTGGTTGGACAGGCTACTAACTATGGCTACACCTTC. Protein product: CASSQDLVGQATNYGYTF.

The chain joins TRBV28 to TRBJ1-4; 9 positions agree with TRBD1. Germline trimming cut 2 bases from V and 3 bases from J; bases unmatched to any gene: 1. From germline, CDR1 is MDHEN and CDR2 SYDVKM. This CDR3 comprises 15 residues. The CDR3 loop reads CASSLRDRANEKLFF. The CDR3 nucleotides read TGTGCCAGCAGTTTAAGGGACAGGGCTAATGAAAAACTGTTTTTT.

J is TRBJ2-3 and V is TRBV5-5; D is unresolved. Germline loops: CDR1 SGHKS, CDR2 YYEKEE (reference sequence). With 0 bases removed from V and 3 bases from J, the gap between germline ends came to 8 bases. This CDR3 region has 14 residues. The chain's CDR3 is CASSLDYSTDTQYF. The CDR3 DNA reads TGTGCCAGCAGCTTGGACTATTCTACAGATACGCAGTATTTT.

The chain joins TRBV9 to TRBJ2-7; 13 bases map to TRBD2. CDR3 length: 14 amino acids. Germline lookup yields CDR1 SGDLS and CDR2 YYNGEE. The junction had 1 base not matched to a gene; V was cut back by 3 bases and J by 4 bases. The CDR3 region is CASSATSGGYEQYF. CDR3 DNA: TGTGCCAGCAGCGCGACTAGCGGGGGGTACGAGCAGTACTTC.

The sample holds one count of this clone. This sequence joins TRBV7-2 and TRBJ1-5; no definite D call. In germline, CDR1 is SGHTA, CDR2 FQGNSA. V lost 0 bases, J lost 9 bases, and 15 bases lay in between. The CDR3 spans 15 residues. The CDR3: CASSLAVGLSRPQHF. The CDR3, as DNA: TGTGCCAGCAGCTTAGCCGTCGGGCTCAGTCGGCCCCAGCATTTT.

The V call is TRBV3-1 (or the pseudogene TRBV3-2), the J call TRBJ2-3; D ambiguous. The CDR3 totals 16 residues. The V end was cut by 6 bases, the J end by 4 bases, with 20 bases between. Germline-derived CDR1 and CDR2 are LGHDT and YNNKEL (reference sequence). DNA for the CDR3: TGTGCCAGCAGACGCCAGCGAAGTTCGGGTGCAGATACGCAGTATTTT. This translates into CASRRQRSSGADTQYF.

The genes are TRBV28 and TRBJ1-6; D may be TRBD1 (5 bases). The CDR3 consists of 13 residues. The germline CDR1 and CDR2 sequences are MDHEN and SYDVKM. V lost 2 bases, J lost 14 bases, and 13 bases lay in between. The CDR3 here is CASSLGQGAALHF. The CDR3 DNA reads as TGTGCCAGCAGTTTAGGACAAGGAGCGGCCCTCCACTTT. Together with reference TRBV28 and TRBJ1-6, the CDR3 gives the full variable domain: DVKVTQSSRYLVKRTGEKVFLECVQDMDHENMFWYRQDPGLGLRLIYFSYDVKMKEKGDIPEGYSVSREKKERFSLILESASTNQTSMYLCASSLGQGAALHFGNGTRLTVT.

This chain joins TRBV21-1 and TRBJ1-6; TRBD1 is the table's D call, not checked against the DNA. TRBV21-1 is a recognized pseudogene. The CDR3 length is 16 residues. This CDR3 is CASSKSRDRVEGPLHF. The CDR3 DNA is TGTGCCAGCAGCAAATCTCGGGACAGGGTTGAAGGGCCCCTCCACTTT.

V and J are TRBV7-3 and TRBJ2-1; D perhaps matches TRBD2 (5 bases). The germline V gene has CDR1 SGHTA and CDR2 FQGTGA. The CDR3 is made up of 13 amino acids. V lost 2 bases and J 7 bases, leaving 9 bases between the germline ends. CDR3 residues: CASSLVTGNEQFF. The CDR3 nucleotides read TGTGCCAGCAGCTTAGTGACGGGGAATGAGCAGTTCTTC.

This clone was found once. CDR3: CASSWRGASNTGELFF. CDR3 sequence (DNA): TGTGCCAGTAGCTGGCGGGGGGCTTCGAACACCGGGGAGCTGTTTTTT. J is TRBJ2-2 and V is TRBV19; 8 positions agree with TRBD2. Looked up from germline, CDR1 is LNHDA and CDR2 is SQIVND (reference sequence). V lost 6 bases, J lost 0 bases, and 6 bases stayed unmatched. This CDR3 has 16 amino acids.

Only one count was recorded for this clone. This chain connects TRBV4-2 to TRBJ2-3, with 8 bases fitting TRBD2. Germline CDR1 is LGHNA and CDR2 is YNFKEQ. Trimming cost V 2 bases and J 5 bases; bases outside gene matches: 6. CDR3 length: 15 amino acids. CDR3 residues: CASSQTAGGLDTQYF. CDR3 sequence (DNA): TGTGCCAGCAGCCAAACGGCGGGGGGATTAGATACGCAGTATTTT.

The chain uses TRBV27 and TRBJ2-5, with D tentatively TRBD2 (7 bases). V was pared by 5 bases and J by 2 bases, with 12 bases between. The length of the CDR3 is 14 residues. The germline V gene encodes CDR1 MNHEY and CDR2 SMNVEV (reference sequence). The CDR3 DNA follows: TGTGCCAGCAGTACAAGGGGGGGGCAAGAGACCCAGTACTTC. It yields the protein CASSTRGGQETQYF.

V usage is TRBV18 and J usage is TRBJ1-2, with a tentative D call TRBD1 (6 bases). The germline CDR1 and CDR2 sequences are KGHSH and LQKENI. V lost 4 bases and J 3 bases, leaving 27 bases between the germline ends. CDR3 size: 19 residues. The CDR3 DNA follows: TGTGCCAGCTCACAACCAGGGAAACAGGGACCCGGGCTGGACTATGGCTACACCTTC. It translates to CASSQPGKQGPGLDYGYTF.

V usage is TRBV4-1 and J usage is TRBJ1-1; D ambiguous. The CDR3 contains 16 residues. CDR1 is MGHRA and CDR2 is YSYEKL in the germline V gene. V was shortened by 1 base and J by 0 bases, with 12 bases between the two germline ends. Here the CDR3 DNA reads TGCGCCAGCAGCCAAGGCTTCTGGACGGTGAACACTGAAGCTTTCTTT. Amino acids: CASSQGFWTVNTEAFF.

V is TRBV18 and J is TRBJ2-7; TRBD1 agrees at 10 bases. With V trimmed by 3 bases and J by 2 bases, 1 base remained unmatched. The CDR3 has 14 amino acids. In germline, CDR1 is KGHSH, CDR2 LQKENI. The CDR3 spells CASSPDRGTYEQYF. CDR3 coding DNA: TGTGCCAGCTCACCGGACAGGGGGACCTACGAGCAGTACTTC.

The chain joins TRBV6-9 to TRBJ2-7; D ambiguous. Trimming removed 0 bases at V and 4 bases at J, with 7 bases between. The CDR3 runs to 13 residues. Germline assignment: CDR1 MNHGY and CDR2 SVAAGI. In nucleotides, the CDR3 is TGTGCCAGCAGTTATTCGAGGCGTTACGAGCAGTACTTC. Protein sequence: CASSYSRRYEQYF.

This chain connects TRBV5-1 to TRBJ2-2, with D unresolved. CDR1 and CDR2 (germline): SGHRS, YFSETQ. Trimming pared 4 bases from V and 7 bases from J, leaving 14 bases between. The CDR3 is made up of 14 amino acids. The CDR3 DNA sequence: TGCGCCAGCAGCCCCGGCGTGTTGGACGGGGAGCTGTTTTTT. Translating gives CASSPGVLDGELFF.

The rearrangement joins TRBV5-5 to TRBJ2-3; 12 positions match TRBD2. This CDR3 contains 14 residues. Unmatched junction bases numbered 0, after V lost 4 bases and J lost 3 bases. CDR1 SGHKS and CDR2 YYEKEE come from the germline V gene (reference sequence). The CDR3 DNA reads TGTGCCAGCAGCGGACTAGCGGGAACAGATACGCAGTATTTT. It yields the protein CASSGLAGTDTQYF.

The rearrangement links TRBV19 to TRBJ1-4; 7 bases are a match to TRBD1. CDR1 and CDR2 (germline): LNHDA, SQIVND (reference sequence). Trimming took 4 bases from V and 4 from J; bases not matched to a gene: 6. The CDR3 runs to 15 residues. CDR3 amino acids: CASSTRQGGNEKLFF. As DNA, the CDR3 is TGTGCCAGTAGTACTCGACAGGGCGGTAATGAAAAACTGTTTTTT.

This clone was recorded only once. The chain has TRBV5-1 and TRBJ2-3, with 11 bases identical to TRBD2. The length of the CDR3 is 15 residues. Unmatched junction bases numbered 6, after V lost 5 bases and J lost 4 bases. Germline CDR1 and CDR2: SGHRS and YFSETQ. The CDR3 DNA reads TGCGCCAGCAGTTATAGCGGGGGGGCATCAGATACGCAGTATTTT. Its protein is CASSYSGGASDTQYF.